Following are 22 T cell receptor beta chains from one sample sequenced in a study of blood T cell repertoires in COVID-19. This table comes from immunoSEQ multiplex PCR, and its TCRdb copy is limited to in-frame clones, with some not included. Of about 160,000 clones in the sample, over 65% were seen once. Sequencing was done on a sample of peripheral blood. The receptors originated from a man aged 65 to 85 with acute or convalescent COVID-19.

The V and J genes are TRBV6-5 and TRBJ2-6; unclear D gene. Deletions cut 10 bases from V and 0 bases from J, with 7 bases between. Germline V lookup: CDR1 MNHEY, CDR2 SVGAGI. This CDR3 is 13 amino acids long. Written as DNA, the CDR3 is TGTGCCACGCGAAACTCTGGGGCCAACGTCCTGACTTTC. Residues: CATRNSGANVLTF.

This sequence joins TRBV4-2 and TRBJ2-1; no firm D call. Deletions cut 0 bases from V and 0 bases from J, with 12 bases between. Looked up from germline, CDR1 is LGHNA and CDR2 is YNFKEQ. CDR3 length: 17 amino acids. CDR3 nucleotide sequence: TGTGCCAGCAGCCAAGAGGCAAGACCTAGCTCCTACAATGAGCAGTTCTTC. This codes for CASSQEARPSSYNEQFF.

The table lists this clone with a few counts. V and J are TRBV11-3 and TRBJ2-2; D gene unclear. V shed 4 bases and J shed 6 bases, with 9 bases lying between them. Germline CDR1 and CDR2: SGHNT and YENEEA. The CDR3 consists of 13 residues. CDR3: CASSSGFAGELFF. In DNA, the CDR3 is TGTGCCAGCAGCTCCGGGTTTGCCGGGGAGCTGTTTTTT.

The V gene is TRBV5-1, the J gene TRBJ2-5, with 8 nucleotides matching TRBD1. Germline-derived CDR1 and CDR2 are SGHRS and YFSETQ. The CDR3 is made up of 16 amino acids. V trimming: 0 bases; J trimming: 4 bases; junction bases outside the gene matches: 8. The CDR3 reads CASSLASPGQGETQYF. The DNA for the CDR3 is TGCGCCAGCAGCTTGGCGAGCCCCGGACAGGGAGAGACCCAGTACTTC.

This sequence joins TRBV6-1 and TRBJ2-1; 7 nucleotides line up with TRBD2. Germline CDR1 reads MNHNS; CDR2 reads SASEGT. This CDR3 comprises 15 residues. V dropped 2 bases and J dropped 7; count of bases not matched to a gene: 8. The CDR3 DNA reads TGTGCCAGCAGTGAACCAGGGCGGGGGACTAATGAGCAGTTCTTC. Protein product: CASSEPGRGTNEQFF.

In nucleotides, the CDR3 is TGTGCCAGTTCTAGGGAGGAGCCGGACACCATATATTTT. It is translated as CASSREEPDTIYF. This chain links TRBV2 with TRBJ1-3; no clear D gene. Trimming took off 9 bases at V and 8 bases at J, with 17 bases between the two ends. The CDR3 runs 13 residues. CDR1 is SNHLY and CDR2 is FYNNEI in the germline V gene.

V is TRBV28 and J is TRBJ2-1, with a tentative D call TRBD1 (6 bases). CDR3 length equals 13 residues. V was shortened by 6 bases and J by 5 bases, with 11 bases between the two germline ends. Germline CDR1 MDHEN, CDR2 SYDVKM. DNA for the CDR3: TGTGCCAGCAGGAGTTCAGGGGACAATGAGCAGTTCTTC. Translation: CASRSSGDNEQFF.

The chain couples TRBV27 to TRBJ1-1, with 8 bases lining up with TRBD1. Trimming removed 6 bases from V and 5 bases from J; junction bases left unmatched: 8. The CDR3 consists of 14 residues. Germline lookup yields CDR1 MNHEY and CDR2 SMNVEV (reference sequence). CDR3 loop: CASRLGQGWTEAFF. Here the CDR3 DNA reads TGTGCCAGCAGACTCGGACAGGGATGGACTGAAGCTTTCTTT.

This clone appeared once. The rearrangement joins TRBV6-5 to TRBJ1-6, with D maybe TRBD1 (5 bases). Germline V lookup: CDR1 MNHEY, CDR2 SVGAGI. The CDR3 is 15 residues long. V lost 2 bases to trimming and J lost 10 bases, with 15 bases between them. CDR3 in amino acids: CASSYAGRSESPLHF. Here the CDR3 DNA reads TGTGCCAGCAGTTACGCGGGGCGGTCGGAATCACCCCTCCACTTT.

The J gene is TRBJ2-5, the V gene TRBV30; TRBD2 aligns across 9 bases. Germline CDR1 and CDR2: GTSNPN and SVGIG (reference sequence). The J segment lost 1 base and the V segment lost 0 bases, leaving 6 bases of the junction unmatched. There are 16 residues in the CDR3. In DNA form, the CDR3 reads TGTGCCTGGAGTGTAGGGGCTAGCGGGGCCCAAGAGACCCAGTACTTC. Amino acids: CAWSVGASGAQETQYF.

CDR3 nucleotide sequence: TGTGCCAGCAGCTTAGATACAGGGTCTGGAAACACCATATATTTT. It translates to CASSLDTGSGNTIYF. The chain links TRBV7-2 to TRBJ1-3; D is perhaps TRBD1 (6 bases). CDR1 SGHTA and CDR2 FQGNSA come from the germline V gene. The V end was cut by 1 base, the J end by 1 base, with 8 bases between. The CDR3 is 15 amino acids. Supplemented by reference TRBV7-2 and TRBJ1-3, the full variable domain reads GAGVSQSPSNKVTEKGKDVELRCDPISGHTALYWYRQSLGQGLEFLIYFQGNSAPDKSGLPSDRFSAERTGGSVSTLTIQRTQQEDSAVYLCASSLDTGSGNTIYFGEGSWLTVV.

The chain links TRBV9 to TRBJ2-1; 7 bases line up with TRBD1. The CDR3 contains 15 residues. The germline V gene has CDR1 SGDLS and CDR2 YYNGEE. Unmatched junction bases numbered 5, after V lost 4 bases and J lost 1 base. CDR3 DNA: TGTGCCAGCAGCCCTACAGGGGCTTCCTACAATGAGCAGTTCTTC. It codes for CASSPTGASYNEQFF.

The chain combines TRBV6-5 with TRBJ2-1; 7 nucleotides align to TRBD2. The CDR3 runs 15 residues. The germline V gene has CDR1 MNHEY and CDR2 SVGAGI. After removal of 7 bases from V and 3 bases from J, the junction contained 9 bases not matched to a gene. Here the CDR3 DNA reads TGTGCCAGCACCCCCCCAGGGAGGGACTACAATGAGCAGTTCTTC. It specifies CASTPPGRDYNEQFF.

The V gene is TRBV28, the J gene TRBJ1-6; TRBD1 agrees at 9 bases. Germline V gene lookup returns CDR1 MDHEN and CDR2 SYDVKM. Unmatched junction bases numbered 8, after V lost 7 bases and J lost 10 bases. The CDR3 consists of 14 residues. CDR3 DNA: TGTGCCAGCACCTCCGACAGGGGGGACTCACCCCTCCACTTT. Amino acid sequence: CASTSDRGDSPLHF.

This sequence joins TRBV24-1 and TRBJ2-1; D unclear. The CDR3 sequence is 12 residues long. The germline CDR1 and CDR2 sequences are KGHDR and SFDVKD. Between the trimmed V and J ends, which lost 9 bases and 3 bases, there was a span of 8 bases. The CDR3 reads CATLPSYNEQFF. CDR3 DNA: TGTGCCACCCTTCCCAGCTACAATGAGCAGTTCTTC.

This clone came up a few times. This rearrangement joins TRBV6-6 to TRBJ2-3, with 8 nucleotides matching TRBD2. This CDR3 contains 15 residues. Per the germline V gene, CDR1 is MNHNY and CDR2 is SVGAGI (reference sequence). V dropped 7 bases and J dropped 5; count of bases not matched to a gene: 11. DNA for the CDR3: TGTGCCAGCAAGGGGGGTAGCGGGATAAGAGATACGCAGTATTTT. Its translation is CASKGGSGIRDTQYF.

In this sample, this clone turned up a few times. J is TRBJ2-7 and V is TRBV6-5; possible D gene TRBD1, 5 bases. CDR1 is MNHEY and CDR2 is SVGAGI in the germline V gene. The CDR3 extends over 13 amino acids. The V end was cut by 8 bases, the J end by 4 bases, with 15 bases between. CDR3 loop: CASLRWGRYEQYF. The CDR3, as DNA: TGTGCCAGCTTGCGTTGGGGCCGATACGAGCAGTACTTC.

The CDR3 reads CASSLVGVSTDTQYF. The CDR3 DNA follows: TGTGCCAGCAGCTTAGTCGGGGTGAGCACAGATACGCAGTATTTT. The chain couples TRBV7-3 to TRBJ2-3; TRBD2 might be the D (5 bases). V lost 2 bases to trimming and J lost 0 bases, with 9 bases between them. The length of the CDR3 is 15 residues. Looked up from germline, CDR1 is SGHTA and CDR2 is FQGTGA.

The sample holds one count of this clone. This rearrangement joins TRBV7-8 to TRBJ2-1; 7 nucleotides align to TRBD2. This CDR3 comprises 15 residues. The V gene end was trimmed by 7 bases and the J gene end by 5 bases; junction bases not matched to a gene: 11. Germline CDR1 SGHVS, CDR2 FQNEAQ. This CDR3 reads CASTGTGGPHNEQFF. DNA of the CDR3: TGTGCCAGCACTGGAACGGGAGGTCCCCACAATGAGCAGTTCTTC.

The sample holds a few counts of this clone. The chain joins TRBV28 to TRBJ1-6; D is possibly TRBD1 (6 bases). V lost 7 bases, J lost 4 bases, and 17 bases lay in between. The V gene's germline CDR1 is MDHEN and CDR2 SYDVKM. The CDR3 has 16 residues. CDR3 nucleotide sequence: TGTGCCAGCACCAAAGGGGGGGCCCTTTATAATTCACCCCTCCACTTT. As protein: CASTKGGALYNSPLHF.

The chain couples TRBV27 to TRBJ2-1, with 12 bases fitting TRBD2. In germline, CDR1 is MNHEY, CDR2 SMNVEV (reference sequence). The CDR3 spans 19 residues. V lost 5 bases and J lost 9; bases outside the gene matches: 20. The CDR3 reads CASSAQAPSLAGGPGEQFF. The CDR3 bases are TGTGCCAGCAGTGCCCAAGCCCCCTCTCTAGCGGGGGGGCCGGGTGAGCAGTTCTTC.

This clone has just a few counts. The V and J genes are TRBV4-2 and TRBJ2-1, with 10 bases lining up with TRBD2. Unmatched junction bases numbered 6, after V lost 1 base and J lost 3 bases. CDR3 length: 17 amino acids. Looked up from germline, CDR1 is LGHNA and CDR2 is YNFKEQ. The CDR3: CASSQARTSGYYNEQFF. The DNA for the CDR3 is TGTGCCAGCAGCCAAGCCCGGACTAGCGGCTACTACAATGAGCAGTTCTTC.